One sample yielded the 21 T cell receptor beta chains listed below, sequenced in a study of identical twins. TCRdb reprocessed the 5' RACE reads via MiXCR and lists one record per CDR3 protein. In the table there are 420,000 or so distinct CDR3 sequences, approximately 17% of which are singletons. Sequenced: naive T cells sorted from blood. The receptor source for this set is a man in his fifties or sixties in good health.

This sequence joins TRBV30 and TRBJ2-3, with a weak D call TRBD1 (6 bases). V gave up 0 bases and J gave up 1 base, with 11 bases separating them. The CDR3 runs to 15 residues. From germline, CDR1 is GTSNPN and CDR2 SVGIG (reference sequence). CDR3 protein: CAWSVLGAGTDTQYF. The CDR3 DNA reads TGTGCCTGGAGTGTACTGGGGGCTGGCACAGATACGCAGTATTTT.

The chain employs TRBV15 and TRBJ2-1; the match to TRBD2 covers 7 bases. CDR1 and CDR2 from the germline V gene are LNHNV and YYDKDF (reference sequence). Trimming cost V 1 base and J 4 bases; bases outside gene matches: 4. CDR3 length: 15 residues. CDR3 region: CATSRALAEYNEQFF. In nucleotides, the CDR3 is TGTGCCACCAGCAGAGCGCTAGCGGAGTACAATGAGCAGTTCTTC.

This chain links TRBV29-1 with TRBJ1-1; D unclear. V shed 5 bases and J shed 3 bases, with 13 bases lying between them. CDR3 size: 13 residues. The germline V gene encodes CDR1 SQVTM and CDR2 ANQGSEA. In nucleotides, the CDR3 is TGCAGCGTTCTCGAGGACCTGTACACTGAAGCTTTCTTT. Its protein is CSVLEDLYTEAFF.

The chain recombines TRBV3-1 with TRBJ2-1; D gene ambiguous. Germline V gene data show CDR1 as LGHDT and CDR2 as YNNKEL (reference sequence). V lost 3 bases to trimming and J lost 6 bases, with 12 bases between them. This CDR3 has 14 amino acids. Here the CDR3 DNA reads TGTGCCAGCAGCCACCCGAGTGTGTTCAATGAGCAGTTCTTC. This encodes CASSHPSVFNEQFF.

This clonotype has just a few counts. This rearrangement joins TRBV12-3 or TRBV12-4 to TRBJ2-1; TRBD2 is a possible D gene (6 bases). The V end was cut by 5 bases, the J end by 6 bases, with 14 bases between. The CDR3 loop spans 14 amino acids. The CDR3 sequence is CASSPLEGPNEQFF. The CDR3 DNA reads TGTGCCAGCAGTCCTTTGGAGGGCCCCAATGAGCAGTTCTTC.

The chain couples TRBV29-1 to TRBJ1-1; 8 nucleotides align to TRBD1. There are 13 residues in the CDR3. Germline V gives CDR1 SQVTM, CDR2 ANQGSEA. After removal of 6 bases from V and 6 bases from J, the junction contained 9 bases not matched to a gene. As DNA, the CDR3 is TGCAGCGTGTCAGGACAGGGAGGCCCTGAAGCTTTCTTT. Translating gives CSVSGQGGPEAFF.

This clonotype turned up a few times. The chain links TRBV20-1 to TRBJ2-7; no firm D call. V shed 6 bases and J shed 0 bases, with 6 bases lying between them. The germline V gene encodes CDR1 DFQATT and CDR2 SNEGSKA (reference sequence). This CDR3 region has 11 residues. The CDR3 loop is CSAQSSYEQYF. DNA of the CDR3: TGCAGTGCCCAGAGCTCCTACGAGCAGTACTTC.

The rearrangement links TRBV4-2 to TRBJ1-2; tentative D call: TRBD1 (5 bases). V lost 1 base, J lost 6 bases, and 9 bases lay in between. Germline CDR1 reads LGHNA; CDR2 reads YNFKEQ. This CDR3 is built from 13 residues. CDR3 DNA: TGTGCCAGCAGCCAAGCGCAGGGAAATGGCTACACCTTC. It encodes CASSQAQGNGYTF.

As regards this clonotype: One base away lies a much larger clone, so this may be a sequencing read error. CDR3 in DNA: TGTGCCAGCAGCTCACACGGCCATGAGCAGTTCTTC. It is translated as CASSSHGHEQFF. The genes are TRBV7-2 and TRBJ2-1; the D is unclear. The germline CDR1 and CDR2 sequences are SGHTA and FQGNSA. This CDR3 has 12 residues. Trimming took 4 bases from V and 8 from J, leaving 9 bases between them.

This clonotype was observed a handful of times. This chain joins TRBV15 and TRBJ2-2, with a possible D match to TRBD2 (5 bases). The V end lost 0 bases, the J end lost 7 bases, and 18 bases lay between the germline ends. Germline V gives CDR1 LNHNV, CDR2 YYDKDF (reference sequence). CDR3 length: 17 residues. The CDR3 sequence is CATSRDGPRVGGGELFF. The CDR3 DNA sequence: TGTGCCACCAGCAGAGATGGTCCGCGGGTAGGAGGCGGGGAGCTGTTTTTT. Full variable domain (missing parts from reference TRBV15 and TRBJ2-2): DAMVIQNPRYQVTQFGKPVTLSCSQTLNHNVMYWYQQKSSQAPKLLFHYYDKDFNNEADTPDNFQSRRPNTSFCFLDIRSPGLGDTAMYLCATSRDGPRVGGGELFFGEGSRLTVL.

Worth noting for this clonotype: Relative to the germline gene, one junction end is altered; a read error may explain this. The chain uses TRBV6-5 and TRBJ2-1; possibly TRBD2 for D (6 bases). Germline CDR1 and CDR2: MNHEY and SVGAGI. The length of the CDR3 is 15 residues. The CDR3: CASSSSGGAYNKQFF. CDR3 DNA: TGTGCCAGCAGTTCAAGTGGCGGGGCCTACAATAAGCAGTTCTTC.

This clonotype was picked up a small number of times. J is TRBJ1-1 and V is TRBV18; maybe TRBD1 (5 bases). Germline V CDR1 and CDR2: KGHSH, LQKENI. The CDR3 loop spans 15 amino acids. Deletions cut 0 bases from V and 5 bases from J, with 13 bases between. DNA for the CDR3: TGTGCCAGCTCACCACCTGGGGGGACGATGACTGAAGCTTTCTTT. Amino acids: CASSPPGGTMTEAFF. Based on the CDR3 plus reference TRBV18 and TRBJ1-1, the full variable domain is NAGVMQNPRHLVRRRGQEARLRCSPMKGHSHVYWYRQLPEEGLKFMVYLQKENIIDESGMPKERFSAEFPKEGPSILRIQQVVRGDSAAYFCASSPPGGTMTEAFFGQGTRLTVV.

This rearrangement joins TRBV5-1 to TRBJ2-2; D is uncertain. The CDR3 consists of 15 residues. Germline-derived CDR1 and CDR2 are SGHRS and YFSETQ. The V end lost 4 bases, the J end lost 6 bases, and 16 bases lay between the germline ends. The CDR3 region is CASSVARPTAGELFF. The CDR3 DNA sequence: TGCGCCAGCAGCGTAGCTAGACCTACCGCCGGGGAGCTGTTTTTT.

This chain connects TRBV3-1 to TRBJ2-3; D unresolved. Germline lookup yields CDR1 LGHDT and CDR2 YNNKEL (reference sequence). V was cut by 0 bases and J by 2 bases, with 9 bases left in between. The CDR3 runs 15 residues. In DNA, the CDR3 is TGTGCCAGCAGCCAAGAGCGTCTGATCACAGATACGCAGTATTTT. It encodes CASSQERLITDTQYF.

The gene calls are TRBV20-1 and TRBJ2-2, with 11 bases matching TRBD2. CDR1 and CDR2 (germline): DFQATT, SNEGSKA (reference sequence). Trimming took 3 bases from V and 3 from J; bases not matched to a gene: 3. The CDR3 consists of 15 residues. The CDR3 sequence: CSASRLAGHTGELFF. CDR3 nucleotides: TGCAGTGCTAGCCGACTAGCGGGACACACCGGGGAGCTGTTTTTT.

This clonotype was counted only a few times. The chain uses TRBV4-3 and TRBJ2-7, with D possibly being TRBD1 (5 bases). This CDR3 region has 14 residues. V lost 1 base and J lost 2, with 9 bases in between. Germline lookup yields CDR1 LGHNA and CDR2 YSLEER. CDR3 nucleotides: TGCGCCAGCAGCCAAGGTTGGGGCCCCTACGAGCAGTACTTC. It encodes CASSQGWGPYEQYF.

CDR3 DNA sequence: TGTGCCAGCAGCCCGAAGGCCACCGGGGAGCTGTTTTTT. Protein sequence: CASSPKATGELFF. V is TRBV7-9 and J is TRBJ2-2; D gene uncertain. The germline V gene has CDR1 SEHNR and CDR2 FQNEAQ (reference sequence). The CDR3 is made up of 13 amino acids. V gave up 5 bases and J gave up 4 bases, with 8 bases separating them. Based on the CDR3 plus reference TRBV7-9 and TRBJ2-2, the full variable domain is DTGVSQNPRHKITKRGQNVTFRCDPISEHNRLYWYRQTLGQGPEFLTYFQNEAQLEKSRLLSDRFSAERPKGSFSTLEIQRTEQGDSAMYLCASSPKATGELFFGEGSRLTVL.

The V call is TRBV25-1, the J call TRBJ1-3, with a tentative D call TRBD1 (5 bases). Germline CDR1 reads MGHDK; CDR2 reads SYGVNS. The CDR3 runs 16 residues. Trimming cost V 4 bases and J 6 bases, with 19 bases left between them. The CDR3 region has the DNA TGTGCCAGCAGTGGGCACGGGACCGGACGTAAAAACACCATATATTTT. It yields the protein CASSGHGTGRKNTIYF.

This sequence joins TRBV12-3 or TRBV12-4 and TRBJ2-1; TRBD2 aligns across 12 bases. Germline trimming cut 8 bases from V and 8 bases from J; bases unmatched to any gene: 4. The CDR3 has 13 residues. The CDR3 coding sequence is TGTGCCAGCCGACTAGCGGGAGCGGATGAGCAGTTCTTC. It translates to CASRLAGADEQFF.

This clonotype was detected a few times. The chain carries TRBV25-1 and TRBJ2-3; possible D gene TRBD1, 6 bases. V was trimmed by 0 bases and J by 5 bases, leaving 9 bases between them. Germline values: CDR1 MGHDK, CDR2 SYGVNS. This CDR3 spans 14 amino acids. The CDR3, as DNA: TGTGCCAGCAGTGAATATAGGACAGAAGATACGCAGTATTTT. Protein product: CASSEYRTEDTQYF. The whole variable domain, remainder taken from reference TRBV25-1 and TRBJ2-3, is EADIYQTPRYLVIGTGKKITLECSQTMGHDKMYWYQQDPGMELHLIHYSYGVNSTEKGDLSSESTVSRIRTEHFPLTLESARPSHTSQYLCASSEYRTEDTQYFGPGTRLTVL.

This clonotype was seen repeatedly, ten times or more. CDR3 coding DNA: TGTGCCAGCAGCTGGGCTAGCTCCTACGAGCAGTACTTC. Translated, it gives CASSWASSYEQYF. This chain joins TRBV5-6 and TRBJ2-7; D is unclear. The V and J ends lost 3 bases and 0 bases respectively, with 7 bases between them. The CDR3 is 13 amino acids. Germline-derived CDR1 and CDR2 are SGHDT and YYEEEE.